This T cell receptor beta chain derives from a study of technical replicates of blood from several donors. Some clones are missing from TCRdb's copy, which holds only in-frame ones; the method was immunoSEQ multiplex PCR. The sample comprises tens of thousands of clones, roughly 84% of which are singletons, and roughly 5.8% rests with the top ten. V lost 5 bases, J lost 3 bases, and 25 bases lay in between. This CDR3 region has 18 residues. CDR1 and CDR2 (germline): SGHAT, FQNNGV. The clonotype originates from a human donor in good health. Some clones in this sample may be carry-over from other donors' samples. Sequencing input: PBMCs. The chain carries TRBV11-2 and TRBJ1-1; D uncertain. CDR3: CASSLRAGRWGEDTEAFF. The CDR3 region has the DNA TGTGCCAGCAGCCTCAGAGCGGGTAGGTGGGGTGAGGACACTGAAGCTTTCTTT.